The entry that follows covers one TCR beta chain sequence. Its antigen is still unknown. Base-call qualities are not available, and no considerably larger clone is one nucleotide away. The entry originates in a study of early T cells in non-severe SARS-CoV-2 infection (dated by TCRdb to about 2021). For the wider study: TCR sequencing used bulk RNA from unsorted whole blood, so alpha and beta chains could not be paired. Findings and caveats that apply to the study as a whole: VDJdb matching was skewed toward anti-spike CD8 responses and likely underestimated virus-specific expansions by missing private and CD4 specificities.

Preparation of the library involved 5' RACE. Instrument on record: NextSeq 500. The TCR library protocol attached unique molecular identifiers to individual cDNA molecules to correct for sequencing error and PCR bias. Both TCR alpha and beta chains were sequenced, and tight co-correlation was observed between alpha and beta sequence abundances in each sample. Concerning the study's data processing: V gene, J gene and CDR3 annotation of TCR sequences was performed with Decombinator V4. TCRs were defined as expanded if a significant change between any two time points was detected under a Poisson model with p below 0.0001. TCR abundances were normalised to the total number of TCRs sequenced in each sample and reported as counts per million. MAIT TCRs were defined by TRAV1-2 paired with TRAJ12, TRAJ20 or TRAJ33, and iNKT TCRs by TRAV10 paired with TRAJ18. VDJdb, accessed 1 November 2021, was searched for CMV, EBV and SARS-CoV-2 annotated TCRs, with TCRs annotated for multiple antigens excluded. In-frame beta chains were kept once TCRdb had trimmed the public reads at Q25 with fastp and called clones with MiXCR. Identical CDR3 protein sequences are pooled into one entry, listed with their most common genes and DNA. TCRdb's processing, not the authors' own work, is the source of the V and J calls. This sample has 75,000 to 80,000 distinct CDR3 sequences in its table, and about 14% of those were observed once. Roughly 12% of the sample is taken by the ten largest.

This was a case-control study nested in a cohort of healthcare workers in London, UK, who had nasopharyngeal swab PCR tests and blood samples taken every week. Healthcare workers were enrolled in the week of the UK lockdown, from 23 to 31 March 2020, and were followed every week for up to roughly 15 weeks. Reading the germline V gene (reference sequence) gives CDR1 DFQATT and CDR2 SNEGSKA. The CDR3 covers 14 residues, taking in both the cysteine and the phenylalanine. Kept here is only the CDR3 DNA, which spans 42 bases and is read in frame from base 1. V is shortened by 6 bases, J by 0 bases, and the region joining them spans 12 bases.

The source of this sequence is an adult who was a healthcare worker with PCR-confirmed SARS-CoV-2 infection or an uninfected control (not recorded which). Material for sequencing was whole blood. The chain joins TRBV20-1 to TRBJ2-1; TRBD1 is a possible D gene, resting on 7 matching bases. The DNA is as follows: TGCAGTGCCAGGGGGGTTAGCTCCTACAATGAGCAGTTCTTC. It is translated as CSARGVSSYNEQFF.